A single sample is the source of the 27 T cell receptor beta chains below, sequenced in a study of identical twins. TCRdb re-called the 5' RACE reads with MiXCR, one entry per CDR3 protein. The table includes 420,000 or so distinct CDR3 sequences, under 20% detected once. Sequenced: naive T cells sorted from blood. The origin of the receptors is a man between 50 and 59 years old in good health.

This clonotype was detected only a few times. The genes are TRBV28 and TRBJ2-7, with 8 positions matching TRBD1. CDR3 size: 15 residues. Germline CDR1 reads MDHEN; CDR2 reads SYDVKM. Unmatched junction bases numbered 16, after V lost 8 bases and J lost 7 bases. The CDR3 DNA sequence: TGTGCCAGCCATGGACAGGGTTCGGTAAAACGAGAGCAGTACTTC. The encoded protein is CASHGQGSVKREQYF.

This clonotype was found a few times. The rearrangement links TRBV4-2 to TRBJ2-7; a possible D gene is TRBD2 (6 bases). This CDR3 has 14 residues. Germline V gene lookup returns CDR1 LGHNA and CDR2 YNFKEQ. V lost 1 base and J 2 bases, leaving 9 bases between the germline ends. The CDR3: CASSQGDSPYEQYF. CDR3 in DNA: TGTGCCAGCAGCCAAGGGGACTCTCCCTACGAGCAGTACTTC.

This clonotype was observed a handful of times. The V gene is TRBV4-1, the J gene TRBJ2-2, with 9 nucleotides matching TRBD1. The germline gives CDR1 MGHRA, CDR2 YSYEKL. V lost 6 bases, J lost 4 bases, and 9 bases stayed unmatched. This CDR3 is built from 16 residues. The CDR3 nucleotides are TGCGCCAGCAGGCCGACAGGGGGGAGTCGCACCGGGGAGCTGTTTTTT. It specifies CASRPTGGSRTGELFF.

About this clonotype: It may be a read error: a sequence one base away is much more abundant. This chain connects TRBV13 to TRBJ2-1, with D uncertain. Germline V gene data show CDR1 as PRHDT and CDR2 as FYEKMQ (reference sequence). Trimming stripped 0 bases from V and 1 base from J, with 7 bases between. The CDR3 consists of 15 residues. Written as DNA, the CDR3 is TGTGCCAGCAGCTTAGGCTTCCCATCCTACAATGAGCAGTTCTTC. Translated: CASSLGFPSYNEQFF.

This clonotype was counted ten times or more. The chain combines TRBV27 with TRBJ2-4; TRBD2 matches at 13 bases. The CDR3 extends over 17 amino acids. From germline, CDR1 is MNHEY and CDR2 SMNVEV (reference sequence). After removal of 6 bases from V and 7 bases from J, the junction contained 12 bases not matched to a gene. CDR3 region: CASSRGLAGVGRNIQYF. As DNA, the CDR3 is TGTGCCAGCAGCCGAGGACTAGCGGGAGTAGGGCGTAACATTCAGTACTTC.

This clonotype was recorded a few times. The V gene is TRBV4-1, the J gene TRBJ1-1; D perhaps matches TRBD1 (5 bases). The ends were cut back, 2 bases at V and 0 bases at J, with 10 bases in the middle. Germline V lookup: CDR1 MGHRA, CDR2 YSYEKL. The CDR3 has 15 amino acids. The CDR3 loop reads CASSQRGDMNTEAFF. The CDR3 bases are TGCGCCAGCAGCCAAAGGGGAGATATGAACACTGAAGCTTTCTTT.

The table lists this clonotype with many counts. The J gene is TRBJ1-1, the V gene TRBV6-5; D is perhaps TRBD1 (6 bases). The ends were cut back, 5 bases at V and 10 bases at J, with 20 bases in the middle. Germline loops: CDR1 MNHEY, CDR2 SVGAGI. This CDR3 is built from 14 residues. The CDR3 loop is CASSTLTGNAGAFF. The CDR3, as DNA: TGTGCCAGCAGTACTTTGACAGGCAACGCCGGAGCTTTCTTT.

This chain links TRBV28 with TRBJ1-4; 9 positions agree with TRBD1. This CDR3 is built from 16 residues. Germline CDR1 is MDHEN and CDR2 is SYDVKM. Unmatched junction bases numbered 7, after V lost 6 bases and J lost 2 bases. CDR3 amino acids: CASSLGQGTTNEKLFF. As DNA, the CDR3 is TGTGCCAGCAGCCTCGGACAGGGGACGACTAATGAAAAACTGTTTTTT.

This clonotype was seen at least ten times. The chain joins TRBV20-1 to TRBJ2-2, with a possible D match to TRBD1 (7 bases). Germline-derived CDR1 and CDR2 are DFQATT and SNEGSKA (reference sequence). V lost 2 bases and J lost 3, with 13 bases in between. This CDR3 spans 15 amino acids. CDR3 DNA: TGCAGTGCTAGACGGGGGACAGCCGACACCGGGGAGCTGTTTTTT. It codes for CSARRGTADTGELFF.

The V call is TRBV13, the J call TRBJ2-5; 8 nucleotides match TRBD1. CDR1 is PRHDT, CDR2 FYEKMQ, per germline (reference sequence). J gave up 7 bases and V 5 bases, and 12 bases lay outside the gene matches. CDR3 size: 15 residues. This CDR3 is CASSPRDRPRGTQYF. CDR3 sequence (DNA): TGTGCCAGCAGCCCGCGGGACAGGCCGAGGGGGACCCAGTACTTC.

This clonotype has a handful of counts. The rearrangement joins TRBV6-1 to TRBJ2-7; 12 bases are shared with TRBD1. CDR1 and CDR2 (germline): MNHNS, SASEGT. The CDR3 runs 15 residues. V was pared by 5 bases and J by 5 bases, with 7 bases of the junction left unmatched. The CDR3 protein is CASSTPGTGGHEQYF. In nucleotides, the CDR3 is TGTGCCAGCAGTACCCCGGGGACAGGGGGCCACGAGCAGTACTTC.

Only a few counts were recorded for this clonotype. CDR3 nucleotide sequence: TGTGCCAGTAGTACCACAGGGGTGCCAGATACGCAGTATTTT. Residues: CASSTTGVPDTQYF. The V gene is TRBV19, the J gene TRBJ2-3; 7 bases are a match to TRBD1. The CDR3 runs to 14 residues. The germline V gene has CDR1 LNHDA and CDR2 SQIVND (reference sequence). The trim removed 4 bases at V and 4 bases at J, leaving 5 bases unmatched.

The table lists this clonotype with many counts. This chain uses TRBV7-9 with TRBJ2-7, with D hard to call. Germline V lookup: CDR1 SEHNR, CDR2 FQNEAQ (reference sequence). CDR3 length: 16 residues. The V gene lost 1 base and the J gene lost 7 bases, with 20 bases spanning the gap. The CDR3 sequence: CASSLVNGFQGLEQYF. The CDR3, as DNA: TGTGCCAGCAGCTTAGTAAACGGGTTTCAAGGTCTTGAGCAGTACTTC.

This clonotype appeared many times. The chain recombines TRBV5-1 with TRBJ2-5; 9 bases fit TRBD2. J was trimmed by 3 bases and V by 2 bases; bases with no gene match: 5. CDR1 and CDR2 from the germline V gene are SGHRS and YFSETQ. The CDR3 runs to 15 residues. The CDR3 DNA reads TGCGCCAGCAGCTTACTAGCGGGCGGTGAAGAGACCCAGTACTTC. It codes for CASSLLAGGEETQYF.

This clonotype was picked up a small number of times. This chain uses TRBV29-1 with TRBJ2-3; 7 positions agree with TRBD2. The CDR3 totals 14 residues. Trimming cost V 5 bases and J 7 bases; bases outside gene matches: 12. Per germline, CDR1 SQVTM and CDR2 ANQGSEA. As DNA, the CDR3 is TGCAGCGTTCGACTGCGGGAGAAAGAGTATACGCAGTATTTT. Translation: CSVRLREKEYTQYF.

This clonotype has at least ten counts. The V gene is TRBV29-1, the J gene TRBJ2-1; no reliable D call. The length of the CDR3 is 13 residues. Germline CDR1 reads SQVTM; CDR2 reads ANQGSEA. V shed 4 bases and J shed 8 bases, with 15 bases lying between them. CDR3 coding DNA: TGCAGCGTTGTAACTCGGTTTTTGGATGAGCAGTTCTTC. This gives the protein CSVVTRFLDEQFF.

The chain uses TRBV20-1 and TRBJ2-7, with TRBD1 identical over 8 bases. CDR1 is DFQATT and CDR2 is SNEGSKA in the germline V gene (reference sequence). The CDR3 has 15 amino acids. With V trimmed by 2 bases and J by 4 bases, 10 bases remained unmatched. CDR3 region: CSARQQGGLWYEQYF. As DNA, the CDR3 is TGCAGTGCTAGACAACAGGGGGGTTTATGGTACGAGCAGTACTTC.

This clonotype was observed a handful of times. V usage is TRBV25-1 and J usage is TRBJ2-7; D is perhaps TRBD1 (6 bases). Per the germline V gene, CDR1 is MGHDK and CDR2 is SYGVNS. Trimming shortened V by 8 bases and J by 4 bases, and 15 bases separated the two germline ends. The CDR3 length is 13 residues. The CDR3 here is CASGTGFSYEQYF. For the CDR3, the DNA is TGTGCCAGCGGTACAGGGTTTTCGTACGAGCAGTACTTC.

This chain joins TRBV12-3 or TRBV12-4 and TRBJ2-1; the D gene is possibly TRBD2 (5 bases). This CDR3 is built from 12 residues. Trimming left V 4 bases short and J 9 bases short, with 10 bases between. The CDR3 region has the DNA TGTGCCAGCAGTTGGACTGGTGGTGAGCAGTTCTTC. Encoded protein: CASSWTGGEQFF.

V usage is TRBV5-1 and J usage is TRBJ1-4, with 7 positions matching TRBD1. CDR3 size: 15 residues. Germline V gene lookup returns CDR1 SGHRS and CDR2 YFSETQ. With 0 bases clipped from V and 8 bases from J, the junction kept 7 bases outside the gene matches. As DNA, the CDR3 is TGCGCCAGCAGCTTGGAAGTAGGGGGCCGGGAAAAACTGTTTTTT. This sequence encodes CASSLEVGGREKLFF.

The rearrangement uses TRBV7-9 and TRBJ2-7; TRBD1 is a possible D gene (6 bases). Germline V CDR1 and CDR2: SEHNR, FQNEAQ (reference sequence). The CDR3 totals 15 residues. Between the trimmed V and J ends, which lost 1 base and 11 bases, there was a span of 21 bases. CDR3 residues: CASSLEDRDIPRKYF. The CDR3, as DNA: TGTGCCAGCAGCTTAGAGGACCGGGACATCCCTCGGAAGTACTTC.

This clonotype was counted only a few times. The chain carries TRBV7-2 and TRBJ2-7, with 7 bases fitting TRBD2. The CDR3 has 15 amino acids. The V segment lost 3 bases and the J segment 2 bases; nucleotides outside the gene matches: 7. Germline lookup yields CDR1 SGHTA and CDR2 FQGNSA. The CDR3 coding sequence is TGTGCCAGCAGCTTCTTTGCGGGGGTTACCTACGAGCAGTACTTC. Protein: CASSFFAGVTYEQYF. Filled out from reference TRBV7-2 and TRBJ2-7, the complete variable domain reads GAGVSQSPSNKVTEKGKDVELRCDPISGHTALYWYRQSLGQGLEFLIYFQGNSAPDKSGLPSDRFSAERTGGSVSTLTIQRTQQEDSAVYLCASSFFAGVTYEQYFGPGTRLTVT.

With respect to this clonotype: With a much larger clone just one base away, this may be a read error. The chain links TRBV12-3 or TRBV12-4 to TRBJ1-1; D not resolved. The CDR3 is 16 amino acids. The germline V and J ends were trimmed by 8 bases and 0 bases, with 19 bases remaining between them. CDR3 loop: CASGPDAASLNTEAFF. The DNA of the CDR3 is TGTGCCAGCGGTCCTGACGCCGCTTCCTTGAACACTGAAGCTTTCTTT.

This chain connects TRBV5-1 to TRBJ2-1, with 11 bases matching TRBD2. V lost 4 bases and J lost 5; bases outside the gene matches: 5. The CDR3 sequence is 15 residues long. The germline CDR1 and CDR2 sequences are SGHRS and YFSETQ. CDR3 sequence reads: CASSKLAGGDNEQFF. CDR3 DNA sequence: TGCGCCAGCAGCAAGCTAGCGGGAGGCGACAATGAGCAGTTCTTC.

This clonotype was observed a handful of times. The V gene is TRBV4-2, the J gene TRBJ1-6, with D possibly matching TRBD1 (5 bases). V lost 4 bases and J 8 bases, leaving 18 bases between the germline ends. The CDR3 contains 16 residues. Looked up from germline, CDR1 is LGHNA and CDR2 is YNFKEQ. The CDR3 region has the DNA TGTGCCAGCAGCCGAGAAACAGGACCCTTGGATTCACCCCTCCACTTT. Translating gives CASSRETGPLDSPLHF.

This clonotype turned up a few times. The CDR3 sequence is CATSKRQGSHGYTF. In DNA form, the CDR3 reads TGTGCCACCAGCAAGCGACAGGGTTCCCATGGCTACACCTTC. The chain combines TRBV15 with TRBJ1-2; TRBD1 matches 7 bases. Germline CDR1 and CDR2: LNHNV and YYDKDF (reference sequence). The V segment lost 4 bases and the J segment 6 bases; nucleotides outside the gene matches: 8. The CDR3 totals 14 residues.

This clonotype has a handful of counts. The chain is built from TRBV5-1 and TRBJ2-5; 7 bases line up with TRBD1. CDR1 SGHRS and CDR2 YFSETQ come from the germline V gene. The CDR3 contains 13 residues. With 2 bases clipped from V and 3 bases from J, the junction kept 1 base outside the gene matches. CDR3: CASSFTGEETQYF. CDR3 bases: TGCGCCAGCAGCTTCACAGGGGAAGAGACCCAGTACTTC.